The rows below give T cell receptor beta chains drawn from one sample of a study of blood T cell repertoires in COVID-19. TCRdb keeps only in-frame clones here, not all; method: immunoSEQ multiplex PCR. Of about 190,000 clones listed, 89% are singletons. Sequencing was performed on peripheral blood. The receptors come from a man aged 40-49 years with acute or convalescent COVID-19. The CDR3 runs from the conserved cysteine through the conserved F or W. A D gene is named only where the DNA matches it firmly. Clone size is shown for a subset of rows, as once, few, many or a class of expanded clone.

.	.	TRBV5-1	TRBJ1-1	CASSSIPGDTEAFF	TGCGCCAGCAGCTCAATCCCGGGGGACACTGAAGCTTTCTTT
.	.	TRBV11-2	TRBJ2-1	CASSFLATSYNEQFF	TGTGCCAGCAGCTTTCTAGCGACCTCCTACAATGAGCAGTTCTTC
.	.	TRBV4-2	TRBJ2-2	CASSQGTTSGIKRNTGELFF	TGTGCCAGCAGCCAGGGGACAACAAGCGGAATTAAGCGGAACACCGGGGAGCTGTTTTTT
once	TRBD1	TRBV6-5	TRBJ2-1	CASSFGQGTYNEQFF	TGTGCCAGCAGTTTTGGACAGGGGACCTACAATGAGCAGTTCTTC
.	TRBD1	TRBV24-1	TRBJ1-1	CATSEGPGQGTEAFF	TGTGCCACTTCGGAAGGCCCGGGACAGGGAACTGAAGCTTTCTTT
.	TRBD1	TRBV28	TRBJ1-2	CASSSAGGYNYGYTF	TGTGCCAGCAGTTCGGCAGGGGGCTATAACTATGGCTACACCTTC
.	.	TRBV4-2	TRBJ2-1	CASSPGPYRARDNEQFF	TGTGCCAGCAGCCCAGGACCCTACAGGGCCAGGGACAATGAGCAGTTCTTC
few	.	TRBV7-9	TRBJ1-1	CASSYFPNTEAFF	TGTGCCAGCAGTTATTTTCCGAACACTGAAGCTTTCTTT
.	TRBD2	TRBV2	TRBJ2-5	CASTSGLAPETQYF	TGTGCCAGCACTAGTGGACTAGCCCCGGAGACCCAGTACTTC
.	.	TRBV5-1	TRBJ1-2	CASSLGGGYGYTF	TGCGCCAGCAGCTTAGGGGGTGGCTATGGCTACACCTTC
.	TRBD1	TRBV18	TRBJ1-1	CASSQISRGLLANTEAFF	TGTGCCAGCTCACAGATATCCAGGGGGCTGTTAGCGAACACTGAAGCTTTCTTT
.	.	TRBV27	TRBJ2-5	CASSLLGQGVRETQYF	TGTGCCAGCAGTTTATTAGGTCAGGGTGTAAGGGAGACCCAGTACTTC
.	TRBD2	TRBV5-4	TRBJ2-7	CASSPVGSGGNYEQYF	TGTGCCAGCAGCCCGGTCGGTAGCGGGGGAAACTACGAGCAGTACTTC
once	.	TRBV7-2	TRBJ1-5	CASSVGRNQPQHF	TGTGCCAGCAGCGTGGGCCGCAATCAGCCCCAGCATTTT
.	.	TRBV27	TRBJ2-5	CASSSGAGALLVETQYF	TGTGCCAGCAGTAGCGGGGCGGGGGCCCTACTGGTAGAGACCCAGTACTTC
.	TRBD1	TRBV5-1	TRBJ2-7	CASSIGTGGNEQYF	TGCGCCAGCAGCATAGGGACAGGGGGCAACGAGCAGTACTTC
.	TRBD2	TRBV25-1	TRBJ2-3	CASSEERGWDTQYF	TGTGCCAGCAGTGAAGAGCGGGGGTGGGATACGCAGTATTTT
.	TRBD2	TRBV6-2/TRBV6-3	TRBJ2-5	CASSYGRVPQETQYF	TGTGCCAGCAGTTACGGGAGGGTACCTCAAGAGACCCAGTACTTC
.	.	TRBV3-1/TRBV3-2	TRBJ1-2	CASSSARQDYGYTF	TGTGCCAGCAGCTCCGCCCGACAGGACTATGGCTACACCTTC
.	TRBD1	TRBV6-2/TRBV6-3	TRBJ1-6	CASSYPGTGSNSPLHF	TGTGCCAGCAGTTACCCCGGGACAGGGTCGAATTCACCCCTCCACTTT
.	.	TRBV28	TRBJ2-7	CASTPWQGSATYEQYF	TGTGCCAGCACCCCGTGGCAGGGGTCGGCAACCTACGAGCAGTACTTC
.	TRBD2	TRBV7-3	TRBJ2-2	CASSPKGGGTGELFF	TGTGCCAGCAGCCCCAAGGGCGGGGGGACCGGGGAGCTGTTTTTT